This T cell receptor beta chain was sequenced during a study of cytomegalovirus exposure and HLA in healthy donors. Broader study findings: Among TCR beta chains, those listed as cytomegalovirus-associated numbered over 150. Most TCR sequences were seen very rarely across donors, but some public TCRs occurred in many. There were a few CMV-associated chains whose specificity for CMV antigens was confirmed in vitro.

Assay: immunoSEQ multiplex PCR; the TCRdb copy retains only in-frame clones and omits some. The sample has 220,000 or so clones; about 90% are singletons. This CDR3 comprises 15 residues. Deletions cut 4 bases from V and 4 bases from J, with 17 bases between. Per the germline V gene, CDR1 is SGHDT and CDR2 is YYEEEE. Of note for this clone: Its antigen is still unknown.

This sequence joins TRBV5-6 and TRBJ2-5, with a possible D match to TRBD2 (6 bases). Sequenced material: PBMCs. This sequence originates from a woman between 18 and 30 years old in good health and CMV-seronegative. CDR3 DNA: TGTGCCAGCAGCGATGGAGGGGTTCAAATAGAGACCCAGTACTTC. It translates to CASSDGGVQIETQYF.